This T cell receptor (beta chain) comes out of a study of blood T cell repertoires in COVID-19. Study-level background: Samples came from the United States, Italy and Spain, spanning acute and convalescent COVID-19. In each case, the material was cDNA or gDNA derived from T cells, B-cell-depleted T cells, or PBMCs.

Note on this clone: The same CDR3 is also encoded by other DNA sequences in this sample.

Authors' data handling: Estimation of nucleated cell counts relied on the amplification of reference gene primers. Clones were sequenced by immunoSEQ multiplex PCR, and TCRdb holds only the in-frame ones, with some missing. V and J calls plus clone size are reproduced from that table; the DNA served to infer D and trimming. The sample gives under 300,000 clones, about 86% of which show up once; around 3.2% is in the top ten. CDR3 length: 13 residues. The V and J ends lost 6 bases and 4 bases respectively, with 12 bases between them. Input material: peripheral blood. The clonotype was recovered from a woman in her sixties with active or convalescent COVID-19. The J gene is TRBJ1-2, the V gene TRBV12-3 or TRBV12-4; tentative D call: TRBD1 (6 bases). The CDR3 coding sequence is TGTGCCAGCAGCCCCGGACAGATCTATGGCTACACCTTC. Residues: CASSPGQIYGYTF.